This T cell receptor (beta chain) derives from a study of post-analysis software for immune sequencing data. Study details: As for disease course, relapsing-remitting, secondary progressive and progressive-relapsing multiple sclerosis were all included.

Unique-molecular-identifier-tagged TCR beta cDNA libraries were used. TCRdb independently ran MiXCR on the PCR reads; one entry per CDR3 protein. Among about 770,000 distinct CDR3 sequences listed, approximately 44% were seen once. Per the germline V gene, CDR1 is WNHNN and CDR2 is SYGVQD (reference sequence). The V gene lost 4 bases and the J gene lost 1 base, with 6 bases spanning the gap. This CDR3 has 13 amino acids. Worth noting for this clonotype: Its target is unknown.

General observations from the study: When patients were compared with controls, five TRBV segments were more frequent, TRBV5-6, TRBV5-1 and TRBV20-1 among them.

This receptor was taken from a girl aged 10 to 17 with multiple sclerosis. Sequencing was carried out using blood. V gene TRBV10-1 combines with J gene TRBJ2-3, with D unresolved. The CDR3 bases are TGCGCCAGCAGTGGAGCAGGCACAGATACGCAGTATTTT. Protein product: CASSGAGTDTQYF.